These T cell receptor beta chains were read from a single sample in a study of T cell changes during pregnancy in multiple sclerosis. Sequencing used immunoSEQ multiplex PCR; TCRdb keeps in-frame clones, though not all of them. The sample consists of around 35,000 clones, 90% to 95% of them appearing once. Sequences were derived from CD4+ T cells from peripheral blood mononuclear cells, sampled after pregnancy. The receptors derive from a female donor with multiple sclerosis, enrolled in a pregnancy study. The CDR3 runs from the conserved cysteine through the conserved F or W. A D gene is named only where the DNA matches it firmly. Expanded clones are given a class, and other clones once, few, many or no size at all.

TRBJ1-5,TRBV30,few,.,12,TGTGCCTGTAAGAGGGAAGGTCAGCCCCAGCATTTT,CACKREGQPQHF
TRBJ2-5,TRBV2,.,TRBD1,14,TGTGCCAGCAGTGGGGACAGGGGCCGGGAGACCCAGTACTTC,CASSGDRGRETQYF
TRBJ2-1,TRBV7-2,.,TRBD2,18,TGTGCCAGCAGCCGCTGGACTAGCGGGGGGCCATCCTACAATGAGCAGTTCTTC,CASSRWTSGGPSYNEQFF
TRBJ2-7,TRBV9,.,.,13,TGTGCCAGCAGCCAGGGGAGGGGCTACGAGCAGTACTTC,CASSQGRGYEQYF
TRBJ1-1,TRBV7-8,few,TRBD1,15,TGTGCCAGCAGCGCCCGGGACAGGATGAACACTGAAGCTTTCTTT,CASSARDRMNTEAFF
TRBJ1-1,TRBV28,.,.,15,TGTGCCAGCAGAGGGGCAGGGTTGGGAAACACTGAAGCTTTCTTT,CASRGAGLGNTEAFF
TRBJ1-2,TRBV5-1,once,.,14,TGCGCCAGCAGCTTGGTGACAGCAGACTATGGCTACACCTTC,CASSLVTADYGYTF
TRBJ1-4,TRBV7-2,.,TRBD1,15,TGTGCCAGCAGCTTCCAGGACAGGGTTGGGGAAAAACTGTTTTTT,CASSFQDRVGEKLFF
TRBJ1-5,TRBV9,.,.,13,TGTGCCAGCAGCGTGGACATTAGTCAGCCCCAGCATTTT,CASSVDISQPQHF
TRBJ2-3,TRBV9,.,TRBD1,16,TGTGCCAGCAGCCCAAGGGACAGGGGGGGGCAAGATACGCAGTATTTT,CASSPRDRGGQDTQYF
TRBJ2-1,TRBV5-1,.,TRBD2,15,TGCGCCAGCAGCTCCTTAGCGGGAGGGGGGAATGAGCAGTTCTTC,CASSSLAGGGNEQFF
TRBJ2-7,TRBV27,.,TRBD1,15,TGTGCCAGCAGTTTAGGACAGGGTCGAGGCTACGAGCAGTACTTC,CASSLGQGRGYEQYF
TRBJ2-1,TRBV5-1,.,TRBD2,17,TGCGCCAGCAGCTACGTCCCCGGACTAGGAGCCTACAATGAGCAGTTCTTC,CASSYVPGLGAYNEQFF
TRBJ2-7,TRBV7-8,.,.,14,TGTGCCAGCAGCTTCCCCGGAGACCTCTACGAGCAGTACTTC,CASSFPGDLYEQYF
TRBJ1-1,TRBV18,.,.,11,TGTGCCAGCTCACCAGGGGGGGAAGCTTTCTTT,CASSPGGEAFF
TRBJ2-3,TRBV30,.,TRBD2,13,TGTGCCTGGAGTGTACTAGCGGAGATTACGCAGTATTTT,CAWSVLAEITQYF
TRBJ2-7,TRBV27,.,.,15,TGTGCCAGCAGTTTATCCGTCACAGGGTCCCACGAGCAGTACTTC,CASSLSVTGSHEQYF
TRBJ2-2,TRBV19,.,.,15,TGTGCCAGTAGTATTGGGGACTTGGGAGCCGGGGAGCTGTTTTTT,CASSIGDLGAGELFF
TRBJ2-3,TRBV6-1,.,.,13,TGTGCCAGCACGAAGCAGGGTGGAGATACGCAGTATTTT,CASTKQGGDTQYF
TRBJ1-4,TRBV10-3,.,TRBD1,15,TGTGCCATCAGTGAAAGGGGGACAGGGAATGAAAAACTGTTTTTT,CAISERGTGNEKLFF
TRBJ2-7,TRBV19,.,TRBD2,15,TGTGCCAGTACTAGCGGGGGCCGGGGATCCGGCGAGCAGTACTTC,CASTSGGRGSGEQYF
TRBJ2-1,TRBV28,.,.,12,TGTGCCAGCAGTTTATCCGGAGATGAGCAGTTCTTC,CASSLSGDEQFF
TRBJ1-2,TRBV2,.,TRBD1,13,TGTGCCAGCAGACAGGACAGGGGATCTGGCTACACCTTC,CASRQDRGSGYTF
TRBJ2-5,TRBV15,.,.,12,TGTGCCACCAGCAGAGAAACCGGGGCCCAGTACTTC,CATSRETGAQYF
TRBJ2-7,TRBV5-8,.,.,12,TGTGCCAGCAGCTTGCGGGGGTACGAGCAGTACTTC,CASSLRGYEQYF
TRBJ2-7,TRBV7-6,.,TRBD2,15,TGTGCCAGCAGCTTAGGAGGCGGGGGGTCCTACGAGCAGTACTTC,CASSLGGGGSYEQYF
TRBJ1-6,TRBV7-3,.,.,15,TGTGCCAGCAGCTTAACATCCGACAGGTGGTCACCCCTCCACTTT,CASSLTSDRWSPLHF
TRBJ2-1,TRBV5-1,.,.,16,TGCGCCAGCAGCTTGGTCGCCGGGACTCCACACAATGAGCAGTTCTTC,CASSLVAGTPHNEQFF
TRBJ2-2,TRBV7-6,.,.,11,TGTGCCAGCGGCAACACCGGGGAGCTGTTTTTT,CASGNTGELFF
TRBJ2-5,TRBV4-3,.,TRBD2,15,TGCGCCAGCAGCCAAGATTACGGGGGGCAAGAGACCCAGTACTTC,CASSQDYGGQETQYF
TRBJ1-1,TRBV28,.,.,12,TGTGCCAGTACGATTTCTCGGGGTGAAGCTTTCTTT,CASTISRGEAFF
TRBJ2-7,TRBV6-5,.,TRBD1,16,TGTGCCAGCAGTTACAGGGGACAGGGGGCATTTGTCGAGCAGTACTTC,CASSYRGQGAFVEQYF
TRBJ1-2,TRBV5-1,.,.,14,TGCGCCAGCAGCTTGGCGGGGGGGATGGATGGCTACACCTTC,CASSLAGGMDGYTF
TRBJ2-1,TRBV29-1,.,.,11,TGCAGCGTTGTAAACTACAATGAGCAGTTCTTC,CSVVNYNEQFF
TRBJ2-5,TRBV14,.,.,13,TGTGCCAGCAGCCACGGGGTGCTGCAGACCCAGTACTTC,CASSHGVLQTQYF
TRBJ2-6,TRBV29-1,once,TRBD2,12,TGCAGCGCCGGGGGGGTCAGAGGAGTCCTGACTTTC,CSAGGVRGVLTF
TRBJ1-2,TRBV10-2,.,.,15,TGCGCCAGCGCCCCTACGGATTCACGGGGCTATGGCTACACCTTC,CASAPTDSRGYGYTF
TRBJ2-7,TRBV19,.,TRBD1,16,TGTGCCAGTAGTATAAGTGGAGGGACAGGGTTCAACGAGCAGTACTTC,CASSISGGTGFNEQYF
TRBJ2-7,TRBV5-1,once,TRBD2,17,TGCGCCAGCAGCTTCAGGCTAGCGGGAGGGCCAGCATACGAGCAGTACTTC,CASSFRLAGGPAYEQYF
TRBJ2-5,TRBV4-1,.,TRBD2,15,TGCGCCAGCAGCCCCAGCGGGGGGGCCAAAGAGACCCAGTACTTC,CASSPSGGAKETQYF
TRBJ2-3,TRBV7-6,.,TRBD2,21,TGTGCCAGCAGCTTAGCCCTACTCGGGACTAGCGGCTCCCCCCGCACAGATACGCAGTATTTT,CASSLALLGTSGSPRTDTQYF
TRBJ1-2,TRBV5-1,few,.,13,TGCGCCAGCAGCATGGACAGCTACTATGGCTACACCTTC,CASSMDSYYGYTF
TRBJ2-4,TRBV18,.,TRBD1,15,TGTGCCAGCTCACCATGGACAGGGGAGGATGGCATTCAGTACTTC,CASSPWTGEDGIQYF
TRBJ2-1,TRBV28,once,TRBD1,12,TGTGCCAGCAGCCAGGGACAGGGTGCGCAGTTCTTC,CASSQGQGAQFF
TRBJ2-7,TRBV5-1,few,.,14,TGCGCCAGCAGCCTCCAGGGACAAGGGAGCGAGCAGTACTTC,CASSLQGQGSEQYF
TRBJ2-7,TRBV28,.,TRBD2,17,TGTGCCAGCAAGTCCGCTCGGGGGGGCGGATCCATCTACGAGCAGTACTTC,CASKSARGGGSIYEQYF